The next 19 T cell receptor beta chains were all read from a single sample in a study of blood T cell repertoires in COVID-19. Repertoires were generated with immunoSEQ multiplex PCR, while TCRdb's copy carries only in-frame clones and drops some. The data contain 200,000 to 250,000 clones, approximately 87% of them singletons. The sequenced sample was PBMCs or T cells enriched from blood (not recorded which). The receptors were sampled from a woman aged 45-59 years in a cohort exposed to, infected with or recovered from COVID-19 (not recorded which).

This chain uses TRBV5-4 with TRBJ2-1, with 7 bases identical to TRBD2. This CDR3 spans 17 amino acids. Losses at the gene ends were 4 bases for V and 5 bases for J; bases not matched to a gene: 15. Germline lookup yields CDR1 SGHNT and CDR2 YYREEE (reference sequence). The CDR3 region is CASSRGGPGTNHNEQFF. The CDR3, as DNA: TGTGCCAGCAGCCGGGGAGGCCCGGGGACTAACCACAATGAGCAGTTCTTC.

This sequence joins TRBV10-3 and TRBJ2-3, with a weak D call TRBD2 (7 bases). This CDR3 contains 15 residues. Germline V CDR1 and CDR2: ENHRY, SYGVKD. V was shortened by 7 bases and J by 0 bases, with 14 bases between the two germline ends. The CDR3 sequence is CAITKGGGSTDTQYF. In DNA form, the CDR3 reads TGTGCCATCACCAAGGGCGGGGGCAGCACAGATACGCAGTATTTT.

The chain carries TRBV19 and TRBJ2-3; 7 bases fit TRBD1. Looked up from germline, CDR1 is LNHDA and CDR2 is SQIVND (reference sequence). The CDR3 has 16 residues. V lost 5 bases and J lost 0; bases outside the gene matches: 8. CDR3 coding DNA: TGTGCCAGTAGTGCTCGACAGGGCATAAGCACAGATACGCAGTATTTT. Amino acids: CASSARQGISTDTQYF.

The V call is TRBV6-5, the J call TRBJ1-3, with 8 bases aligning to TRBD1. This CDR3 is 14 amino acids long. V shed 7 bases, J shed 4 bases, and the junction held 6 bases outside the gene matches. In germline, CDR1 is MNHEY, CDR2 SVGAGI. CDR3 coding DNA: TGTGCCAGCAAACAGGGGGTTAGCGGAAACACCATATATTTT. It codes for CASKQGVSGNTIYF.

The chain employs TRBV2 and TRBJ2-2, with D perhaps TRBD2 (6 bases). This CDR3 contains 16 residues. Germline V lookup: CDR1 SNHLY, CDR2 FYNNEI. V was clipped by 5 bases and J by 7 bases, with 20 bases between them. The CDR3: CASSFGLHGIDGELFF. The CDR3 bases are TGTGCCAGCAGTTTCGGACTACACGGCATAGACGGGGAGCTGTTTTTT.

This clone was observed a few times. The chain employs TRBV28 and TRBJ2-2; the D is unclear. CDR1 is MDHEN and CDR2 is SYDVKM in the germline V gene. This CDR3 is built from 13 residues. Between the trimmed V and J ends, which lost 8 bases and 5 bases, there was a span of 12 bases. The CDR3 nucleotides read TGTGCCAGCGCTCCGGTATGGACCGGGGAGCTGTTTTTT. Translation: CASAPVWTGELFF.

This clone was detected only once. The V and J genes are TRBV15 and TRBJ2-1, with 8 positions matching TRBD1. With 2 bases clipped from V and 5 bases from J, the junction kept 8 bases outside the gene matches. CDR3 length: 16 amino acids. From germline, CDR1 is LNHNV and CDR2 YYDKDF (reference sequence). CDR3 sequence: CATSRFATGANNEQFF. The CDR3, as DNA: TGTGCCACCAGCAGATTCGCGACAGGGGCAAACAATGAGCAGTTCTTC.

V gene TRBV9 combines with J gene TRBJ1-3; D may be TRBD1 (6 bases). V lost 0 bases to trimming and J lost 2 bases, with 9 bases between them. CDR3 length: 15 residues. Germline CDR1 SGDLS, CDR2 YYNGEE. CDR3 loop: CASSVGDTTGNTIYF. For the CDR3, the DNA is TGTGCCAGCAGCGTAGGGGACACCACTGGAAACACCATATATTTT.

The V gene is TRBV10-2, the J gene TRBJ2-3; D remains unclear. CDR3 length equals 12 residues. Trimming removed 8 bases at V and 3 bases at J, with 9 bases between. Germline V CDR1 and CDR2: WSHSY, SAAADI. CDR3 residues: CASLGATDTQYF. CDR3 nucleotide sequence: TGCGCCAGCTTGGGCGCGACAGATACGCAGTATTTT.

The chain couples TRBV15 to TRBJ1-2; the match to TRBD1 covers 11 bases. The CDR3 is 15 residues long. CDR1 is LNHNV and CDR2 is YYDKDF in the germline V gene (reference sequence). V shed 3 bases and J 2 bases; nucleotides not matched to a gene: 2. The CDR3 DNA reads as TGTGCCACCAGCAGGGGGACAGGGGGGAACTATGGCTACACCTTC. Residues: CATSRGTGGNYGYTF.

The chain couples TRBV9 to TRBJ1-3, with TRBD1 as a possible D gene (6 bases). The CDR3 loop spans 16 amino acids. CDR1 SGDLS and CDR2 YYNGEE come from the germline V gene. Trimming took 2 bases from V and 0 from J, leaving 12 bases between them. The CDR3: CASSVKTGSSGNTIYF. The CDR3 bases are TGTGCCAGCAGCGTCAAGACAGGTAGCTCTGGAAACACCATATATTTT. The complete variable domain, with remaining parts taken from reference TRBV9 and TRBJ1-3, reads DSGVTQTPKHLITATGQRVTLRCSPRSGDLSVYWYQQSLDQGLQFLIQYYNGEERAKGNILERFSAQQFPDLHSELNLSSLELGDSALYFCASSVKTGSSGNTIYFGEGSWLTVV.

V gene TRBV4-3 combines with J gene TRBJ1-3, with 7 bases aligning to TRBD1. V lost 3 bases, J lost 5 bases, and 7 bases stayed unmatched. There are 15 residues in the CDR3. CDR1 is LGHNA, CDR2 YSLEER, per germline. The DNA for the CDR3 is TGCGCCAGCAGCCATTCCACAGGGGTTCGAAACACCATATATTTT. Translated: CASSHSTGVRNTIYF.

The rearrangement links TRBV7-2 to TRBJ2-7; possible D gene TRBD1, 6 bases. The V gene's germline CDR1 is SGHTA and CDR2 FQGNSA. The CDR3 spans 12 residues. V gave up 5 bases and J gave up 3 bases, with 8 bases separating them. Written as DNA, the CDR3 is TGTGCCAGCAGCCAACAGGGCTACGAGCAGTACTTC. It translates to CASSQQGYEQYF.

V is TRBV18 and J is TRBJ2-7; no firm D call. CDR3 size: 12 residues. Trimming took 0 bases from V and 6 from J, leaving 6 bases between them. Germline V CDR1 and CDR2: KGHSH, LQKENI. The CDR3 nucleotides are TGTGCCAGCTCACCACCGGGCCTCGAGCAGTACTTC. This translates into CASSPPGLEQYF.

In its sample, this clone was seen a few times. This chain joins TRBV5-4 and TRBJ2-1, with 8 nucleotides matching TRBD2. The CDR3 has 17 residues. CDR1 and CDR2 (germline): SGHNT, YYREEE (reference sequence). V lost 0 bases, J lost 7 bases, and 12 bases stayed unmatched. The CDR3 region is CASSLVRGGPVLNEQFF. In nucleotides, the CDR3 is TGTGCCAGCAGCTTGGTTCGCGGGGGGCCCGTCTTGAATGAGCAGTTCTTC.

The sample holds a few counts of this clone. This chain uses TRBV7-3 with TRBJ1-1, with D maybe TRBD1 (5 bases). The CDR3 has 19 residues. V lost 2 bases, J lost 0 bases, and 22 bases lay in between. Germline V gene sequence: CDR1 SGHTA, CDR2 FQGTGA. CDR3 in amino acids: CASSLLPASQGALNTEAFF. CDR3 bases: TGTGCCAGCAGCTTATTACCGGCCTCCCAGGGCGCTTTGAACACTGAAGCTTTCTTT.

The chain links TRBV12-3 or TRBV12-4 to TRBJ2-3; D is possibly TRBD2 (6 bases). V lost 7 bases to trimming and J lost 4 bases, with 12 bases between them. The CDR3 has 13 residues. Here the CDR3 reads CASTPSGADTQYF. The DNA for the CDR3 is TGTGCCAGCACTCCATCGGGGGCAGATACGCAGTATTTT.

The rearrangement uses TRBV11-3 and TRBJ1-1, with D tentatively TRBD1 (5 bases). Germline CDR1 SGHNT, CDR2 YENEEA. Trimming took off 5 bases at V and 1 base at J, with 11 bases between the two ends. There are 14 residues in the CDR3. This CDR3 reads CASSPGGGNTEAFF. DNA of the CDR3: TGTGCCAGCAGCCCCGGGGGAGGGAACACTGAAGCTTTCTTT.

This rearrangement joins TRBV6-4 to TRBJ1-6; 8 bases align to TRBD1. Germline CDR1 and CDR2: MRHNA and SNTAGT. V was pared by 6 bases and J by 10 bases, with 8 bases of the junction left unmatched. The CDR3 has 14 amino acids. The CDR3 DNA is TGTGCCAGCAGCGAAGGGACAGGAAACTCACCCCTCCACTTT. Its protein is CASSEGTGNSPLHF.